The 21 T cell receptor beta chains given below trace back to one sample, sequenced in a study of blood T cell repertoires in COVID-19. The method was immunoSEQ multiplex PCR; TCRdb's version includes in-frame clones alone and lacks a portion of them. The sample has under 350,000 clones, approximately 90% seen once. The sample taken for sequencing was peripheral blood. The origin of the receptors is a man aged 35-49 years with acute or convalescent COVID-19.

The count of this clone is one. J is TRBJ2-7 and V is TRBV7-8; no clear D gene. V lost 2 bases and J lost 3, with 8 bases in between. The CDR3 has 13 amino acids. Germline values: CDR1 SGHVS, CDR2 FQNEAQ. The CDR3 here is CASSLTESYEQYF. In DNA, the CDR3 is TGTGCCAGCAGCTTAACCGAGAGCTACGAGCAGTACTTC.

CDR3 residues: CASSLRPQGETGELFF. CDR3 nucleotide sequence: TGCGCCAGCAGCTTGAGGCCCCAGGGCGAAACCGGGGAGCTGTTTTTT. This chain joins TRBV5-1 and TRBJ2-2; D is possibly TRBD1 (5 bases). The CDR3 is 16 amino acids. Germline CDR1 reads SGHRS; CDR2 reads YFSETQ. Trimming took off 1 base at V and 5 bases at J, with 15 bases between the two ends.

This clone was picked up a small number of times. The V call is TRBV6-5, the J call TRBJ1-2; D may be TRBD1 (6 bases). The CDR3 contains 11 residues. Germline CDR1 is MNHEY and CDR2 is SVGAGI. Deletions cut 6 bases from V and 6 bases from J, with 8 bases between. CDR3 DNA sequence: TGTGCCAGCAGATGGACAGATGGCTACACCTTC. The encoded protein is CASRWTDGYTF.

The rearrangement joins TRBV4-1 to TRBJ1-2, with 10 bases aligning to TRBD1. CDR3 size: 18 residues. The V and J ends lost 0 bases and 8 bases, in that order; junction bases with no gene match: 15. Per the germline V gene, CDR1 is MGHRA and CDR2 is YSYEKL. The DNA of the CDR3 is TGCGCCAGCAGCCAAGATCAGGGGCGGGACAGGGGCTTCCGCGGCTACACCTTC. It codes for CASSQDQGRDRGFRGYTF.

The chain has TRBV7-2 and TRBJ1-4; D not resolved. This CDR3 region has 16 residues. In germline, CDR1 is SGHTA, CDR2 FQGNSA. Trimming shortened V by 4 bases and J by 3 bases, and 15 bases separated the two germline ends. This CDR3 is CASSSRGSHPNEKLFF. The CDR3 DNA follows: TGTGCCAGCAGCTCCCGCGGTAGCCACCCTAATGAAAAACTGTTTTTT.

The chain couples TRBV6-5 to TRBJ1-3; no reliable D call. V lost 8 bases, J lost 0 bases, and 14 bases lay in between. Germline values: CDR1 MNHEY, CDR2 SVGAGI. The CDR3 extends over 15 amino acids. CDR3 region: CASPTENFSGNTIYF. The DNA of the CDR3 is TGTGCCAGCCCGACTGAAAATTTCTCTGGAAACACCATATATTTT.

The genes are TRBV5-4 and TRBJ2-2; D may be TRBD1 (6 bases). CDR1 is SGHNT, CDR2 YYREEE, per germline (reference sequence). The CDR3 has 13 residues. V gave up 3 bases and J gave up 9 bases, with 12 bases separating them. CDR3 in amino acids: CASSSDSLRELFF. Written as DNA, the CDR3 is TGTGCCAGCAGCTCGGACAGCCTGCGGGAGCTGTTTTTT.

The chain links TRBV6-6 to TRBJ2-2, with 10 positions matching TRBD1. The CDR3 sequence is 14 residues long. Germline V gives CDR1 MNHNY, CDR2 SVGAGI (reference sequence). The junction had 2 bases not matched to a gene; V was cut back by 4 bases and J by 6 bases. CDR3 in DNA: TGTGCCAGCAGTTCCGGGACAGGGGCCGGGGAGCTGTTTTTT. Amino acid sequence: CASSSGTGAGELFF.

The rearrangement joins TRBV6-1 to TRBJ2-3; the D is unclear. The CDR3 sequence is 14 residues long. The V end lost 1 base, the J end lost 5 bases, and 10 bases lay between the germline ends. The germline CDR1 and CDR2 sequences are MNHNS and SASEGT. The DNA for the CDR3 is TGTGCCAGCAGTGAAGACCTAGTCCGAGATACGCAGTATTTT. Protein product: CASSEDLVRDTQYF.

The V gene is TRBV5-4, the J gene TRBJ1-5, with 12 positions matching TRBD1. Trimming took 4 bases from V and 11 from J; bases not matched to a gene: 16. The V gene's germline CDR1 is SGHNT and CDR2 YYREEE (reference sequence). The CDR3 runs to 17 residues. The CDR3 loop is CASSLKTGTGGSETQHF. The CDR3 DNA reads as TGTGCCAGCAGCCTCAAAACCGGGACAGGGGGCAGTGAGACCCAGCATTTT.

V usage is TRBV7-9 and J usage is TRBJ2-3; possibly TRBD2 for D (5 bases). From germline, CDR1 is SEHNR and CDR2 FQNEAQ (reference sequence). The CDR3 spans 16 residues. Between the trimmed V and J ends, which lost 8 bases and 1 base, there was a span of 19 bases. CDR3 sequence: CASRRRILGGTDTQYF. The CDR3 nucleotides read TGTGCCAGCCGCAGGAGGATACTAGGAGGCACAGATACGCAGTATTTT.

The rearrangement links TRBV6-1 to TRBJ2-7; possible D gene TRBD1, 6 bases. This CDR3 is 15 amino acids long. Trimming stripped 2 bases from V and 2 bases from J, with 13 bases between. Per the germline V gene, CDR1 is MNHNS and CDR2 is SASEGT. In DNA form, the CDR3 reads TGTGCCAGCAGTGAATTGGGGACATCCGCCTACGAGCAGTACTTC. Amino acid sequence: CASSELGTSAYEQYF.

This chain joins TRBV6-1 and TRBJ2-3; D not resolved. Trimming stripped 2 bases from V and 3 bases from J, with 6 bases between. The CDR3 consists of 13 residues. Germline-derived CDR1 and CDR2 are MNHNS and SASEGT. CDR3 sequence reads: CASSETPTDTQYF. The CDR3 DNA is TGTGCCAGCAGTGAAACTCCAACAGATACGCAGTATTTT.

The genes are TRBV24-1 and TRBJ2-6; D may be TRBD2 (7 bases). The CDR3 consists of 17 residues. Germline-derived CDR1 and CDR2 are KGHDR and SFDVKD. Trimming took 9 bases from V and 0 from J, leaving 17 bases between them. The DNA for the CDR3 is TGTGCCACCCCCTGGGGGGGCCTTTTCTCTGGGGCCAACGTCCTGACTTTC. It is translated as CATPWGGLFSGANVLTF.

The chain employs TRBV6-6 and TRBJ1-4; D is perhaps TRBD1 (5 bases). The CDR3 spans 16 residues. Germline V gives CDR1 MNHNY, CDR2 SVGAGI (reference sequence). V was clipped by 4 bases and J by 0 bases, with 12 bases between them. In nucleotides, the CDR3 is TGTGCCAGCAGTTCCGGACAAGTTGCAACTAATGAAAAACTGTTTTTT. Translated: CASSSGQVATNEKLFF.

The chain joins TRBV3-1 (or the pseudogene TRBV3-2) to TRBJ1-1; D gene unclear. V gave up 4 bases and J gave up 1 base, with 13 bases separating them. This CDR3 is 15 amino acids long. Per germline, CDR1 LGHDT and CDR2 YNNKEL (reference sequence). CDR3 DNA sequence: TGTGCCAGCAGCCCTACCCAGGAGGGGAACACTGAAGCTTTCTTT. Translation: CASSPTQEGNTEAFF.

This clone was detected once. The chain uses TRBV19 and TRBJ1-1; TRBD1 matches at 8 bases. The trim removed 7 bases at V and 4 bases at J, leaving 5 bases unmatched. From germline, CDR1 is LNHDA and CDR2 SQIVND (reference sequence). The length of the CDR3 is 13 residues. In DNA, the CDR3 is TGTGCCAGTACTCTAACAGGGGGCACTGAAGCTTTCTTT. Translating it yields CASTLTGGTEAFF.

The chain has TRBV15 and TRBJ1-4, with unresolved D. This CDR3 region has 16 residues. The V and J ends lost 1 base and 5 bases respectively, with 14 bases between them. CDR1 is LNHNV, CDR2 YYDKDF, per germline (reference sequence). The CDR3 reads CATSRGVRPGNEKLFF. The CDR3 DNA sequence: TGTGCCACCAGCAGAGGGGTCCGCCCGGGGAATGAAAAACTGTTTTTT.

The genes are TRBV24-1 and TRBJ2-7, with a tentative D call TRBD1 (5 bases). This CDR3 comprises 14 residues. Between the trimmed V and J ends, which lost 11 bases and 3 bases, there was a span of 19 bases. Looked up from germline, CDR1 is KGHDR and CDR2 is SFDVKD. The chain's CDR3 is CARTAPDSYYEQYF. The CDR3 DNA is TGTGCCAGAACCGCCCCTGACAGCTACTACGAGCAGTACTTC.

This clone has just one count. The J gene is TRBJ1-1, the V gene TRBV19; 7 bases agree with TRBD1. The CDR3 is 17 amino acids. Trimming took 2 bases from V and 1 from J; bases not matched to a gene: 10. CDR1 and CDR2 (germline): LNHDA, SQIVND (reference sequence). The CDR3 DNA reads as TGTGCCAGTAGTATAATCATTACAGGGGTTAGGAACACTGAAGCTTTCTTT. This gives the protein CASSIIITGVRNTEAFF.

This clone was seen just once. The chain links TRBV2 to TRBJ2-7; the D is unclear. The CDR3 covers 17 residues. V lost 0 bases to trimming and J lost 2 bases, with 17 bases between them. CDR1 is SNHLY, CDR2 FYNNEI, per germline. CDR3 region: CASSEAVTPAGTYEQYF. CDR3 nucleotides: TGTGCCAGCAGTGAAGCGGTCACCCCCGCTGGCACCTACGAGCAGTACTTC.